This T cell receptor beta chain was recorded in a study of blood T cell repertoires in COVID-19. Here immunoSEQ multiplex PCR was the method, and the copy in TCRdb shows in-frame clones only, minus some. There are some 190,000 clones in the sample; 65% to 85% occur only once, and 4.3% lies in the top ten. The receptor was isolated from a man aged 30 to 39 with acute COVID-19. The specimen sequenced was PBMCs or T cells enriched from blood (not recorded which).

The CDR3 sequence: CASSPRDRVGEQYF. CDR3 nucleotides: TGTGCCAGCAGCCCCCGGGACAGGGTCGGCGAGCAGTACTTC. The chain links TRBV9 to TRBJ2-7, with 9 bases aligning to TRBD1. V lost 4 bases, J lost 6 bases, and 8 bases stayed unmatched. Per the germline V gene, CDR1 is SGDLS and CDR2 is YYNGEE. The CDR3 is made up of 14 amino acids.